This TCR beta chain was sequenced in a study of shared clonotypes between healthy human individuals. Ten or more counts support this clone. Splitting of CD4+ cells produced CD45RA+ naive and CD45RA-negative memory subsets. V was trimmed by 7 bases and J by 6 bases, leaving 19 bases between them. Germline V gene sequence: CDR1 SNHLY, CDR2 FYNNEI. The CDR3 sequence is 15 residues long. Measured with immunoSEQ multiplex PCR; TCRdb has only the in-frame clones, and not every one. The table includes 650,000 to 750,000 clones, approximately 75% detected once. The rearrangement joins TRBV2 to TRBJ2-1; TRBD2 might be the D (5 bases). The clonotype was recovered from a woman younger than 45 in good health. The sample was memory CD4+ T cells sorted from blood. Noted subset: CD45RA-negative fraction. The CDR3 loop is CASISPDFSINEQFF. The CDR3 nucleotides read TGTGCCAGCATCTCCCCGGACTTTTCCATCAATGAGCAGTTCTTC.